This T cell receptor beta chain was recovered during a study of radiotherapy plus CTLA-4 blockade in lung cancer. In regard to this clone: Its specificity is unknown.

Broader study findings: There was expansion of tumor-derived TCR clones in blood after radiotherapy plus ipilimumab. The best predictor of response was reported to be early blood T cell clone dynamics, with interferon-beta.

The assay was immunoSEQ multiplex PCR, and TCRdb's table has in-frame clones only and misses some. This repertoire shows tens of thousands of clones, 55% to 80% found once; its top ten account for 11%. Germline values: CDR1 SGHRS, CDR2 YFSETQ. Trimming left V 0 bases short and J 6 bases short, with 16 bases between. This CDR3 has 15 residues. The sample was peripheral blood, taken from a patient treated with radiotherapy plus ipilimumab. The V gene is TRBV5-1, the J gene TRBJ2-7, with D possibly matching TRBD2 (7 bases). This TCR was sampled from a human donor with non-small cell lung cancer who had stable disease on radiotherapy plus ipilimumab. The CDR3 spells CASSLGPVGGAEQYF. The CDR3 nucleotides are TGCGCCAGCAGCTTGGGCCCAGTGGGGGGGGCCGAGCAGTACTTC.